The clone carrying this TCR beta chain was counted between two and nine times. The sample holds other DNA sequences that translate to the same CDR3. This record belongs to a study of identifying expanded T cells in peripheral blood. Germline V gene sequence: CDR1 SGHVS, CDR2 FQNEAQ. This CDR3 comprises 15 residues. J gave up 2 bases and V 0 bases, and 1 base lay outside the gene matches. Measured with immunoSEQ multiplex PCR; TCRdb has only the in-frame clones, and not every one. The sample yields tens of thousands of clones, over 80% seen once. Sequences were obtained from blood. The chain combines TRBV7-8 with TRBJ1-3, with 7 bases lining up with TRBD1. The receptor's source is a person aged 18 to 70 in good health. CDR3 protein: CASSLAQGTGNTIYF. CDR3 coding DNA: TGTGCCAGCAGCTTAGCACAGGGGACTGGAAACACCATATATTTT.